The subject of this entry is one T cell receptor beta chain. The data belong to a study of blood T cell repertoires in COVID-19. Study context: Sites in the United States, Italy and Spain provided acute and convalescent COVID-19 samples. PBMCs, B-cell-depleted T cells, or T cells provided the cDNA or gDNA that made up the material.

Profiling relied on immunoSEQ multiplex PCR, and the TCRdb table lists in-frame clones only, not all of them. Altogether tens of thousands of clones are present, 90% being singletons, with the ten largest covering approximately 0.49%. This receptor was identified in a man aged 45 to 65 with COVID-19, enrolled during active disease. What was sequenced was peripheral blood.

Here the CDR3 DNA reads TGCGCCAGCAGCTTGACGGGACAGCTCTACGAGCAGTACTTC. Protein sequence: CASSLTGQLYEQYF. This chain links TRBV5-1 with TRBJ2-7; 7 bases are a match to TRBD1. The CDR3 consists of 14 residues. The germline CDR1 and CDR2 sequences are SGHRS and YFSETQ. The V and J ends lost 1 base and 3 bases, in that order; junction bases with no gene match: 4.